This passage covers 6 T cell receptor beta chains from one sample sequenced in a study of CD8+ T cells in alopecia areata. Stated treatment: oral pan-JAK inhibitor, 5-10 mg twice daily. RNA extraction and reverse transcription yielded cDNA as sequencing template. Using immunoSEQ multiplex PCR, the repertoire was profiled, and TCRdb retains in-frame clones only, with some absent. The table has 170,000 or so clones, around three fifths seen once; the top ten hold about 12%. Sequenced material: CD8+ T cells sorted from blood, taken at week 24, from a patient treated with tofacitinib. The receptors derive from a human donor with alopecia areata.

The rearrangement joins TRBV5-4 to TRBJ1-1, with unresolved D. The ends were cut back, 0 bases at V and 4 bases at J, with 1 base in the middle. The CDR3 length is 11 residues. Germline CDR1 is SGHNT and CDR2 is YYREEE (reference sequence). CDR3 bases: TGTGCCAGCAGCTTGGCCACTGAAGCTTTCTTT. Translation: CASSLATEAFF. Based on the CDR3 plus reference TRBV5-4 and TRBJ1-1, the full variable domain is ETGVTQSPTHLIKTRGQQVTLRCSSQSGHNTVSWYQQALGQGPQFIFQYYREEENGRGNFPPRFSGLQFPNYSSELNVNALELDDSALYLCASSLATEAFFGQGTRLTVV.

This clone has more than one count but fewer than ten. The chain links TRBV12-5 to TRBJ2-6, with unresolved D. The CDR3 is 18 residues long. Germline V gene sequence: CDR1 LGHNT, CDR2 FRNRAP. V gave up 2 bases and J gave up 0 bases, with 14 bases separating them. The CDR3 is CASGLYLTSHSGANVLTF. CDR3 nucleotides: TGTGCTAGTGGTTTGTATCTAACCTCCCACTCTGGGGCCAACGTCCTGACTTTC.

This clone came up a few times. This CDR3 is CASSEIGGGWSTEAFF. As DNA, the CDR3 is TGTGCCAGCAGTGAAATTGGGGGTGGATGGTCCACTGAAGCTTTCTTT. The V call is TRBV2, the J call TRBJ1-1; a possible D gene is TRBD1 (5 bases). Germline CDR1 SNHLY, CDR2 FYNNEI. The CDR3 runs to 16 residues. V lost 2 bases and J lost 4, with 17 bases in between.

CDR3 nucleotide sequence: TGTGCCAGCACCTCTGGTGGATCTGGGGCCAACGTCCTGACTTTC. Residues: CASTSGGSGANVLTF. The chain uses TRBV28 and TRBJ2-6; unclear D gene. The germline CDR1 and CDR2 sequences are MDHEN and SYDVKM. V lost 7 bases to trimming and J lost 1 base, with 11 bases between them. This CDR3 comprises 15 residues.

This clone was detected a few times. The chain links TRBV7-8 to TRBJ1-2; the D is unclear. Germline CDR1 reads SGHVS; CDR2 reads FQNEAQ. Trimming removed 4 bases from V and 2 bases from J, with 8 bases in between. This CDR3 has 13 amino acids. In DNA form, the CDR3 reads TGTGCCAGCAGCTCCGACACGAACTATGGCTACACCTTC. Protein sequence: CASSSDTNYGYTF.

This chain links TRBV5-1 with TRBJ2-3; D could derive from TRBD1 or TRBD2 (5 bases each). Germline assignment: CDR1 SGHRS and CDR2 YFSETQ. V was shortened by 5 bases and J by 0 bases, with 7 bases between the two germline ends. CDR3 length: 13 amino acids. CDR3 bases: TGCGCCAGCAGGGGACGCAGCACAGATACGCAGTATTTT. It is translated as CASRGRSTDTQYF.